This TCR beta chain is from a study of shared clonotypes between healthy human individuals. Using immunoSEQ multiplex PCR, the repertoire was profiled, and TCRdb retains in-frame clones only, with some absent. The sample comprises some 2,500,000 clones, over 85% of which are singletons, and around 0.4% rests with the top ten. V was clipped by 5 bases and J by 2 bases, with 11 bases between them. Germline V CDR1 and CDR2: MNHEY, SVGAGI. The CDR3 runs 14 residues. The chain is built from TRBV6-5 and TRBJ2-3; perhaps D is TRBD1 or TRBD2 (5 bases each). Sequenced input: naive CD4+ T cells from PBMCs. Noted subset: CD45RA+ positively selected. This TCR came from a young man in good health. Some clones in this sample may be carry-over from other donors' samples. DNA for the CDR3: TGTGCCAGCAGTCGTGGGACCTTCACAGATACGCAGTATTTT. This encodes CASSRGTFTDTQYF.